These 5 T cell receptor beta chains share one sample of origin, sequenced in a study of T-cell reconstitution after alpha-beta-depleted transplantation in children. The library targeted TCRbeta and was prepared with unique molecular identifiers. Via MiXCR, TCRdb re-called the PCR reads, giving one row per CDR3 protein. Of some 530,000 distinct CDR3 sequences in the sample, around 13% are singletons; the top ten hold less than 6.5%. The sequenced sample was PBMCs from the stem cell graft donor, obtained from the stem cell graft. The receptors were gathered from a human donor who donated a stem cell graft to a child with combined immunodeficiency.

The chain has TRBV7-9 and TRBJ1-4; maybe TRBD1 (5 bases). Per germline, CDR1 SEHNR and CDR2 FQNEAQ (reference sequence). Trimming took off 6 bases at V and 8 bases at J, with 19 bases between the two ends. This CDR3 comprises 15 residues. The CDR3 reads CASRMTVGLGEKLFF. In DNA form, the CDR3 reads TGTGCCAGCAGGATGACCGTGGGGCTCGGCGAAAAACTGTTTTTT.

This clonotype came up many times. This chain connects TRBV5-1 to TRBJ2-7; D unclear. The CDR3 covers 14 residues. Trimming pared 0 bases from V and 5 bases from J, leaving 12 bases between. Germline assignment: CDR1 SGHRS and CDR2 YFSETQ. CDR3 sequence: CASSLGHPVDEQYF. CDR3 DNA sequence: TGCGCCAGCAGCTTGGGGCACCCAGTGGACGAGCAGTACTTC.

J is TRBJ2-1 and V is TRBV7-9; 7 nucleotides line up with TRBD2. The J segment lost 4 bases and the V segment lost 1 base, leaving 10 bases of the junction unmatched. The CDR3 is 17 residues long. CDR1 is SEHNR and CDR2 is FQNEAQ in the germline V gene (reference sequence). CDR3 loop: CASSLGRGGSFYNEQFF. The DNA for the CDR3 is TGTGCCAGCAGCTTAGGTAGGGGCGGGAGTTTTTACAATGAGCAGTTCTTC.

This clonotype was recorded many times. The rearrangement joins TRBV10-2 to TRBJ2-7; perhaps TRBD2 as D (5 bases). V lost 3 bases and J lost 5, with 17 bases in between. The CDR3 is made up of 15 amino acids. Germline V gene sequence: CDR1 WSHSY, CDR2 SAAADI. Written as DNA, the CDR3 is TGCGCCAGCAGTGATCGAACGAGAGGGCCGCACGAGCAGTACTTC. Translation: CASSDRTRGPHEQYF.

The rearrangement links TRBV5-5 to TRBJ2-1; 7 nucleotides line up with TRBD1. Germline assignment: CDR1 SGHKS and CDR2 YYEKEE (reference sequence). This CDR3 region has 15 residues. Losses at the gene ends were 4 bases for V and 0 bases for J; bases not matched to a gene: 4. The CDR3 DNA follows: TGTGCCAGCAGCGGGACAGTGAACTCCTACAATGAGCAGTTCTTC. This codes for CASSGTVNSYNEQFF.